The rows below give T cell receptor beta chains drawn from one sample of a study of shared clonotypes between healthy human individuals. TCRdb keeps only in-frame clones here, not all; method: immunoSEQ multiplex PCR. The sample yields 950,000 to 1,300,000 clones, about 74% seen once. The sample taken for sequencing was memory CD4+ T cells sorted from blood. These receptors originate from a man aged 18 to 29 in good health. The CDR3 runs from the conserved cysteine through the conserved F or W. D genes are given only for firm matches. Size values are once, few and many counts, or a class for expanded clones, and some rows have none.

d_call	v_call	clone_size	j_call	cdr3_nt	cdr3_aa
TRBD2	TRBV27	NA	TRBJ2-7	TGTGCCAGCAGTACCAGGGAGGGAGGGACCTACGAGCAGTACTTC	CASSTREGGTYEQYF
NA	TRBV5-4	NA	TRBJ2-2	TGTGCCAGCAGCTTGGCGGCAGCGGGCGGGGAGCTGTTTTTT	CASSLAAAGGELFF
NA	TRBV2	NA	TRBJ1-1	TGTGCCAGCAGTGAATGGGAAAACACTGAAGCTTTCTTT	CASSEWENTEAFF
NA	TRBV19	NA	TRBJ1-4	TGTGCCAGTAGTGAGGACAGATCTAATGAAAAACTGTTTTTT	CASSEDRSNEKLFF
NA	TRBV11-2	NA	TRBJ2-5	TGTGCCAGCAGCTTAAAGGGCCAAGAGACCCAGTACTTC	CASSLKGQETQYF
NA	TRBV7-2	NA	TRBJ2-3	TGTGCCAGCAGCTTAGCGCCAGATACGCAGTATTTT	CASSLAPDTQYF
NA	TRBV11-2	NA	TRBJ2-7	TGTGCCAGCAGCCCCTCGGACTCCCCCTTTGAGCAGTACTTC	CASSPSDSPFEQYF
NA	TRBV18	few	TRBJ2-2	TGTGCCAGCTCACCCGCAGGCTCGGAGTGGACCGGGGAGCTGTTTTTT	CASSPAGSEWTGELFF
TRBD1	TRBV2	NA	TRBJ1-4	TGTGCCAGCAGCCCTGAACAGGGGGCGAATGAAAAACTGTTTTTT	CASSPEQGANEKLFF
TRBD1	TRBV6-1	NA	TRBJ2-7	TGTGCCAGCAGTGAACCGGACGTAACAGGGGCAAGGTCCTACGAGCAGTACTTC	CASSEPDVTGARSYEQYF